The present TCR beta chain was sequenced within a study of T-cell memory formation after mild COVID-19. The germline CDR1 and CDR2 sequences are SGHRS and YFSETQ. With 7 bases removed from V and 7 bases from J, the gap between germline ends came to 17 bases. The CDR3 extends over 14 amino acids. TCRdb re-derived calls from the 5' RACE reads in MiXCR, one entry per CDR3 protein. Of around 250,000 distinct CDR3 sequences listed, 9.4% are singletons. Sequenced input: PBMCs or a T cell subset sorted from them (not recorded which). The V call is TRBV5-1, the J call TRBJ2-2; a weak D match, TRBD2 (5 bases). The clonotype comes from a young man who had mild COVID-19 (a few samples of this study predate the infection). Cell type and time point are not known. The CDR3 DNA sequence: TGCGCCAGCCGGGAAGATGGGATAAACGGGGAGCTGTTTTTT. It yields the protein CASREDGINGELFF.